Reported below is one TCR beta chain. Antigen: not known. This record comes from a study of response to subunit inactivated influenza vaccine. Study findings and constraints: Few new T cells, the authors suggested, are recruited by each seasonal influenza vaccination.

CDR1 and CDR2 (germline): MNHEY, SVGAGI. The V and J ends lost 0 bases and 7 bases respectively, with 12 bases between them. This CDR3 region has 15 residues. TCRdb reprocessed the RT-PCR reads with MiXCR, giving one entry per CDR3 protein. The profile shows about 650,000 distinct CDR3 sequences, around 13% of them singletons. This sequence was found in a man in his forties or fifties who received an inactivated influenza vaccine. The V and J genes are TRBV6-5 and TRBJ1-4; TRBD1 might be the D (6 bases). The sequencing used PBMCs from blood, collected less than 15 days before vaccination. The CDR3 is CASSYSRGGREKLFF. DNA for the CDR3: TGTGCCAGCAGTTACTCGAGGGGGGGCCGTGAAAAACTGTTTTTT.